The source of this TCR beta chain is a study of radiotherapy plus CTLA-4 blockade in lung cancer (dated by TCRdb to 2017 to 2018). Looking at the study overall: Among enrolled patients, about 17% had an objective response and 30% to 35% reached disease control.

The paper's findings and limits, for the study overall: Early dynamic changes in blood T cell clones, together with increased serum interferon-beta after radiation, were reported as the strongest predictors of response. After treatment with radiotherapy and ipilimumab, TCR clones that originated in tumors expanded in peripheral blood.

The library was prepared using the immunoSEQ multiplex PCR assay. Imported from immuneACCESS, the table was reduced by TCRdb to in-frame sequences with V and J called. These copies leave out some clones; in studies compared against another copy, an unresolved V gene accounts for under half, and the cause of the remainder is not known. The sample has 55,000 to 80,000 clones on record, 70% to 85% of them singletons. The ten largest clones capture under 5% of the sample. The study tested focal radiation therapy combined with CTLA-4 blockade (ipilimumab) in patients with chemo-refractory metastatic non-small-cell lung cancer. Trimming at the junction amounts to 5 bases on V and 0 bases on J, and the germline ends lie 13 bases apart. Per the germline V gene (reference sequence), MNHNY is the CDR1 and SVGAGI is the CDR2. The CDR3 covers 15 residues, taking in both the cysteine and the phenylalanine. Only the CDR3 portion is preserved as DNA: 45 bases, with reading frame beginning at the first base.

As concerns this clone: Its antigen is still unknown. Per-nucleotide qualities are absent, and no much larger clonotype sits a single base away.

The chain was built from TRBV6-6 and TRBJ1-1, with the D segment identity uncertain. This sample comprised peripheral blood, obtained from a patient treated with radiotherapy plus ipilimumab. This TCR came from a human donor with non-small cell lung cancer who had a complete response to radiotherapy plus ipilimumab. At the DNA level, the sequence is TGTGCCAGCAGTGGCGCGACAAGATTGAACACTGAAGCTTTCTTT. Its protein product is CASSGATRLNTEAFF.